The clone carrying this TCR beta chain was seen just once. Its target is unknown. CDR3 length equals 14 residues. Trimming took 5 bases from V and 6 from J, leaving 17 bases between them. Per germline, CDR1 MNHNS and CDR2 SASEGT. This entry belongs to a study of lymphopenia after photon versus proton radiotherapy. Findings of the study overall: Photon-treated patients lost naive T cells and TCR diversity; proton-treated stayed stable. Post-nadir TCR diversity decline inversely tracked overall survival among those who died. After lymphocyte nadir, photon-treated repertoires showed oligoclonal expansion, especially CD8+ Temra.

Method: immunoSEQ multiplex PCR; TCRdb's copy keeps in-frame clones and lacks some. Here the sample spans about 60,000 clones, roughly 83% being singletons. The sequencing used peripheral blood, collected from a patient treated with proton-based radiotherapy. The gene calls are TRBV6-1 and TRBJ2-7, with D perhaps TRBD1 or TRBD2 (5 bases each). The clonotype was recovered from a man in his sixties with pancreatic cancer. In DNA, the CDR3 is TGTGCCAGCAGTAGGGACGACGGTTTTGGCGAGCAGTACTTC. Its protein product is CASSRDDGFGEQYF.